This TCR beta chain came from a study of T cell changes during pregnancy in multiple sclerosis. Profiling relied on immunoSEQ multiplex PCR, and the TCRdb table lists in-frame clones only, not all of them. This table has over 35,000 clones, roughly 90% appearing once. The CDR3 runs to 15 residues. CDR1 is GTSNPN and CDR2 is SVGIG in the germline V gene (reference sequence). The V gene end was trimmed by 2 bases and the J gene end by 9 bases; junction bases not matched to a gene: 7. The V and J genes are TRBV30 and TRBJ2-1, with 13 bases fitting TRBD2. This receptor was identified in a female donor with multiple sclerosis, enrolled in a pregnancy study. Material: CD4+ T cells from peripheral blood mononuclear cells, obtained in the second trimester of pregnancy. The DNA for the CDR3 is TGTGCCTGGAGTCTACTAGCGGGAGGGCCGGGTGAGCAGTTCTTC. It is translated as CAWSLLAGGPGEQFF. Variable domain in full (rest from reference TRBV30 and TRBJ2-1): SQTIHQWPATLVQPVGSPLSLECTVEGTSNPNLYWYRQAAGRGLQLLFYSVGIGQISSEVPQNLSASRPQDRQFILSSKKLLLSDSGFYLCAWSLLAGGPGEQFFGPGTRLTVL.